This T cell receptor (beta chain) was sequenced in a study of T cell responses to AZD1222 COVID-19 vaccine. Findings of the study overall: After the peak T cell response, and only then, were repertoires sampled. Possibly, clonal diversity was underestimated; donors were largely white British and included more females.

Concerning this clone itself: No antigen is known for it.

The germline gives CDR1 LNHDA, CDR2 SQIVND (reference sequence). Trimming removed 11 bases from V and 1 base from J; junction bases left unmatched: 20. The CDR3 totals 20 residues. Sequenced by immunoSEQ multiplex PCR; TCRdb stores in-frame clones only, minus some. The sample contains some 150,000 clones, 92% of which appear only once. Source: peripheral blood, taken on day 0 of AZD1222 vaccination. The sequence derives from an adult in good health. This chain uses TRBV19 with TRBJ2-6; 10 positions match TRBD1. The DNA for the CDR3 is TGTGCCTCGTTACCCCCGGGACAGGGGCTAACGGCATCTGGGGCCAACGTCCTGACTTTC. Amino acid sequence: CASLPPGQGLTASGANVLTF.